Shown below are 10 T cell receptor beta chains from a single sample sequenced in a study of blood T cell repertoires in COVID-19. This table comes from immunoSEQ multiplex PCR, and its TCRdb copy is limited to in-frame clones, with some not included. Found here are 150,000 to 200,000 clones, about 80% of them singletons; the top ten hold around 14%. Sequenced input: PBMCs or T cells enriched from blood (not recorded which). The source of these receptors is a man aged 60 to 69 who had been exposed to COVID-19.

The CDR3 sequence is CASKRDLSNEKLFF. The CDR3 DNA reads as TGTGCCAGCAAAAGGGACTTGAGCAATGAAAAACTGTTTTTT. The V gene is TRBV6-5, the J gene TRBJ1-4, with a possible D match to TRBD1 (5 bases). CDR3 length: 14 residues. The germline CDR1 and CDR2 sequences are MNHEY and SVGAGI. V was clipped by 7 bases and J by 5 bases, with 14 bases between them.

Only a few counts were recorded for this clone. The genes are TRBV7-9 and TRBJ2-2, with 10 bases lining up with TRBD1. The CDR3 consists of 15 residues. Germline V lookup: CDR1 SEHNR, CDR2 FQNEAQ (reference sequence). Germline trimming cut 4 bases from V and 7 bases from J; bases unmatched to any gene: 6. The CDR3 region has the DNA TGTGCCAGCAGCTATGACAGGGGGCGCCTCGGGGAGCTGTTTTTT. Translated, it gives CASSYDRGRLGELFF.

The V gene is TRBV2, the J gene TRBJ2-4; the match to TRBD1 covers 10 bases. J gave up 1 base and V 9 bases, and 3 bases lay outside the gene matches. This CDR3 spans 14 amino acids. The germline gives CDR1 SNHLY, CDR2 FYNNEI. The CDR3 DNA reads as TGTGCCAGGGGACAGGGGTCGGCCAAAAACATTCAGTACTTC. Residues: CARGQGSAKNIQYF.

The rearrangement joins TRBV5-4 to TRBJ1-3, with a tentative D call TRBD1 (6 bases). Trimming took off 4 bases at V and 0 bases at J, with 11 bases between the two ends. CDR3 length: 15 residues. Germline V gives CDR1 SGHNT, CDR2 YYREEE (reference sequence). For the CDR3, the DNA is TGTGCCAGCAGCATACAGGGACCCTCTGGAAACACCATATATTTT. Amino acid sequence: CASSIQGPSGNTIYF.

The genes are TRBV6-2 or TRBV6-3 and TRBJ2-5; possible D gene TRBD2, 6 bases. The germline V and J ends were trimmed by 5 bases and 1 base, with 14 bases remaining between them. This CDR3 comprises 15 residues. CDR1 is MNHEY and CDR2 is SVGEGT in the germline V gene. The CDR3 is CASSRSSSAQETQYF. The CDR3 DNA reads as TGTGCCAGCAGTCGGAGCTCTAGCGCCCAAGAGACCCAGTACTTC.

This clone was counted a single time. The chain links TRBV7-3 to TRBJ1-2, with D possibly matching TRBD1 (5 bases). CDR1 and CDR2 from the germline V gene are SGHTA and FQGTGA. The CDR3 is 13 residues long. Trimming took 1 base from V and 8 from J, leaving 11 bases between them. CDR3: CASSLSQGNGYTF. CDR3 sequence (DNA): TGTGCCAGCAGCTTAAGTCAGGGAAACGGCTACACCTTC.

This clone has a handful of counts. The CDR3 bases are TGTGCCAGCAGCCAATCGCGGGAGAGCTCCTACGAGCAGTACTTC. Amino acids: CASSQSRESSYEQYF. J is TRBJ2-7 and V is TRBV14; 7 bases map to TRBD2. The CDR3 spans 15 residues. The trim removed 2 bases at V and 0 bases at J, leaving 4 bases unmatched. The germline CDR1 and CDR2 sequences are SGHDN and FVKESK.

J is TRBJ1-5 and V is TRBV20-1, with D tentatively TRBD1 (6 bases). Trimming pared 3 bases from V and 1 base from J, leaving 10 bases between. The germline CDR1 and CDR2 sequences are DFQATT and SNEGSKA (reference sequence). The CDR3 contains 14 residues. The CDR3 DNA reads TGCAGTGCTAGTCACACAGGGAGCAATCAGCCCCAGCATTTT. It encodes CSASHTGSNQPQHF.

V and J are TRBV5-5 and TRBJ2-7; D gene unclear. CDR1 and CDR2 (germline): SGHKS, YYEKEE (reference sequence). This CDR3 is 11 amino acids long. V dropped 7 bases and J dropped 4 bases, with 9 bases sitting between them. CDR3 sequence reads: CASSLGYEQYF. The CDR3 DNA is TGTGCCAGCTCACTCGGGTACGAGCAGTACTTC.

This clone was picked up one time. The J gene is TRBJ1-3, the V gene TRBV9; D gene uncertain. V was cut by 0 bases and J by 2 bases, with 6 bases left in between. CDR3 size: 14 residues. Germline V gene lookup returns CDR1 SGDLS and CDR2 YYNGEE. CDR3 DNA sequence: TGTGCCAGCAGCGTAGGAACAGCTGGAAACACCATATATTTT. Residues: CASSVGTAGNTIYF.